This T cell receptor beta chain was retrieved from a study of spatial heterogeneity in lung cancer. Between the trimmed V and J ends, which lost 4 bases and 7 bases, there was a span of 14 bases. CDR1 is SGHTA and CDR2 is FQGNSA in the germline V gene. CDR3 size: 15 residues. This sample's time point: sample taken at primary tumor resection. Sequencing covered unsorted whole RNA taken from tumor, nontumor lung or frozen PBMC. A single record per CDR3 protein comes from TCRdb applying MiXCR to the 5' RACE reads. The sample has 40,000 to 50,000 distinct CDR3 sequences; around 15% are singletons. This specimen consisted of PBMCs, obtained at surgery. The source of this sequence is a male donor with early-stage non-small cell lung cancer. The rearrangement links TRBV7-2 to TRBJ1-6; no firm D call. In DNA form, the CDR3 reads TGTGCCAGCAGCTACGGAGAGGTCCGAAATTCACCCCTCCACTTT. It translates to CASSYGEVRNSPLHF. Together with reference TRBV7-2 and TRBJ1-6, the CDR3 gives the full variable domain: GAGVSQSPSNKVTEKGKDVELRCDPISGHTALYWYRQSLGQGLEFLIYFQGNSAPDKSGLPSDRFSAERTGGSVSTLTIQRTQQEDSAVYLCASSYGEVRNSPLHFGNGTRLTVT.